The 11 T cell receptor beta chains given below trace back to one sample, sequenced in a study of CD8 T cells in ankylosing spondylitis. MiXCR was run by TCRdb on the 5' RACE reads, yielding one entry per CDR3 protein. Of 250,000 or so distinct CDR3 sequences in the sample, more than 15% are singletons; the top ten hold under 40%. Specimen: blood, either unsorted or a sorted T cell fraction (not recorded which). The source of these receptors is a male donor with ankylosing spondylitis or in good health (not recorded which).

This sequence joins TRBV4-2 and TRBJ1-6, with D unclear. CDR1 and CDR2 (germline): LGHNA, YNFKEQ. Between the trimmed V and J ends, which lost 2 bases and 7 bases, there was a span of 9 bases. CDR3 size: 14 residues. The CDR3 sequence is CASSQWTGNSPLHF. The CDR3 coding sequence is TGTGCCAGCAGCCAATGGACGGGGAATTCACCCCTCCACTTT.

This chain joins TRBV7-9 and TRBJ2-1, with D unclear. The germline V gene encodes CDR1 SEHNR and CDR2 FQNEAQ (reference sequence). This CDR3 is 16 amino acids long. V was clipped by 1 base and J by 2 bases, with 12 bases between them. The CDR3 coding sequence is TGTGCCAGCAGCTTAGGCCCCCCGGCGGCCTACAATGAGCAGTTCTTC. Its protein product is CASSLGPPAAYNEQFF.

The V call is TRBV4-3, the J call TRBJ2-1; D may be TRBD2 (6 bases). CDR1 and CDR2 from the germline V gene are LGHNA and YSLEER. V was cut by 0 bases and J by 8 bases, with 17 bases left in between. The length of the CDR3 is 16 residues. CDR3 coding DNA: TGCGCCAGCAGCCAAGATAACCGATCGGGAGTACATGAGCAGTTCTTC. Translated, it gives CASSQDNRSGVHEQFF.

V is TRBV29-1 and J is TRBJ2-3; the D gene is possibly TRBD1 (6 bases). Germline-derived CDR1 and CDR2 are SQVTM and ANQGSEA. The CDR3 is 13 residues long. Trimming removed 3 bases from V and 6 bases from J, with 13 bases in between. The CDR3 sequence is CSVDRQGMDTQYF. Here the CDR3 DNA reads TGCAGCGTTGACCGGCAGGGGATGGATACGCAGTATTTT.

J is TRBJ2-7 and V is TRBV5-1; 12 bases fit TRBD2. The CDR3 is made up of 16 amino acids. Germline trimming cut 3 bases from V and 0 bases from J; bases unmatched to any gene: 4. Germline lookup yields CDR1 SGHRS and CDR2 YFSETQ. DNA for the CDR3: TGCGCCAGCAGCTCCCAGACTAGCGGGAGCTCCTACGAGCAGTACTTC. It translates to CASSSQTSGSSYEQYF.

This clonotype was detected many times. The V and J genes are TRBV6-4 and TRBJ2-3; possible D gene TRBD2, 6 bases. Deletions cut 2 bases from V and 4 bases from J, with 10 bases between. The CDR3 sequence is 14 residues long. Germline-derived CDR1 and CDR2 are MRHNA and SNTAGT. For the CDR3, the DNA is TGTGCCAGCAGTGACGGCCGGGACTCAGATACGCAGTATTTT. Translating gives CASSDGRDSDTQYF.

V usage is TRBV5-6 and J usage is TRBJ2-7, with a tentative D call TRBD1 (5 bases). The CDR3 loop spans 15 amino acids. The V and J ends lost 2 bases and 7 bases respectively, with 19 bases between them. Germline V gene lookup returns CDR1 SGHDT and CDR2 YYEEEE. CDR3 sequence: CASSLIRQSPREQYF. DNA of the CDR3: TGTGCCAGCAGCTTAATAAGACAGTCCCCGCGTGAGCAGTACTTC.

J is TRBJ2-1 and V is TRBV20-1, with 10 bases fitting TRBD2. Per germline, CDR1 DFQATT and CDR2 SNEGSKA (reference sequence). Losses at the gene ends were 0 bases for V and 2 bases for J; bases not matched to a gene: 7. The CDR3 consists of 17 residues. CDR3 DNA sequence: TGCAGTGCTAGAGATCCCCTAGCGGGAGTGGCCTACAATGAGCAGTTCTTC. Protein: CSARDPLAGVAYNEQFF.

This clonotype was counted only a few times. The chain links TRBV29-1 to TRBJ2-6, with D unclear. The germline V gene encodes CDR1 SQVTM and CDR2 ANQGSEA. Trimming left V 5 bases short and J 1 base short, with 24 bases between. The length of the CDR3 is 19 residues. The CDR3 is CSVIHTMEPPRSGANVLTF. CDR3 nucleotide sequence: TGCAGCGTTATACACACAATGGAGCCTCCGCGTTCTGGGGCCAACGTCCTGACTTTC.

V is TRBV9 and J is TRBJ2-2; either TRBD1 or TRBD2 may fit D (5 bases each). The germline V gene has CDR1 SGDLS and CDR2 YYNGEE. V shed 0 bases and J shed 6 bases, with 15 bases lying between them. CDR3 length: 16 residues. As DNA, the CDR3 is TGTGCCAGCAGCGTAGAGGGCTGGGACCCCGCCGGGGAGCTGTTTTTT. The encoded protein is CASSVEGWDPAGELFF.

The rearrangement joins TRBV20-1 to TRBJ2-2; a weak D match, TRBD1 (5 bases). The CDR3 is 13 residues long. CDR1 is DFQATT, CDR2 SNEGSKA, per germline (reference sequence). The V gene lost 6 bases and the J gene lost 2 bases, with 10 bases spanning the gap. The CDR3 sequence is CSAFDSNTGELFF. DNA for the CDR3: TGCAGTGCCTTTGACAGCAACACCGGGGAGCTGTTTTTT.